The 10 T cell receptor beta chains presented below share a single source sample, sequenced in a study of cytomegalovirus exposure and HLA in healthy donors. Both 60 Vbeta primers and 13 Jbeta primers went into the PCR. The data were produced by immunoSEQ multiplex PCR, yet TCRdb's version contains in-frame clones alone and is incomplete. The sample has over 150,000 clones, about 80% seen once; the top ten hold about 4.8%. Sequenced: PBMCs. The receptors come from a man aged 25 to 40 in good health and CMV-seronegative.

The chain has TRBV29-1 and TRBJ2-2, with D possibly matching TRBD2 (5 bases). CDR1 and CDR2 (germline): SQVTM, ANQGSEA. Deletions cut 4 bases from V and 8 bases from J, with 8 bases between. This CDR3 has 11 residues. The CDR3 region has the DNA TGCAGCGTTGGAGGCGGGGGGGAGCTGTTTTTT. It encodes CSVGGGGELFF.

The J gene is TRBJ2-3, the V gene TRBV28; D perhaps matches TRBD1 (5 bases). The germline CDR1 and CDR2 sequences are MDHEN and SYDVKM. The CDR3 loop spans 16 amino acids. Trimming took 2 bases from V and 2 from J, leaving 14 bases between them. CDR3 DNA sequence: TGTGCCAGCAGTTTAGAATCAGGGTCGAACACAGATACGCAGTATTTT. It codes for CASSLESGSNTDTQYF. Looking up the rest from reference TRBV28 and TRBJ2-3 gives the full variable domain: DVKVTQSSRYLVKRTGEKVFLECVQDMDHENMFWYRQDPGLGLRLIYFSYDVKMKEKGDIPEGYSVSREKKERFSLILESASTNQTSMYLCASSLESGSNTDTQYFGPGTRLTVL.

The CDR3 DNA reads TGTGCCAGCAGCACAGGGAGGAACACTGAAGCTTTCTTT. It codes for CASSTGRNTEAFF. This rearrangement joins TRBV7-8 to TRBJ1-1; D might be TRBD1 (6 bases). The CDR3 length is 13 residues. CDR1 and CDR2 (germline): SGHVS, FQNEAQ. The V and J ends lost 5 bases and 1 base respectively, with 8 bases between them.

The V call is TRBV7-3, the J call TRBJ2-3; 9 bases are shared with TRBD1. V was clipped by 1 base and J by 2 bases; unmatched bases: 7. Germline CDR1 and CDR2: SGHTA and FQGTGA. This CDR3 spans 17 amino acids. The CDR3 reads CASSLSTGGDSTDTQYF. CDR3 DNA: TGTGCCAGCAGCTTAAGTACAGGGGGCGATTCCACAGATACGCAGTATTTT.

V and J are TRBV19 and TRBJ1-2, with 7 bases identical to TRBD1. The CDR3 runs 13 residues. From germline, CDR1 is LNHDA and CDR2 SQIVND (reference sequence). Germline trimming cut 5 bases from V and 2 bases from J; bases unmatched to any gene: 2. The CDR3 loop reads CASSPTGNYGYTF. The CDR3 nucleotides read TGTGCCAGTAGTCCGACAGGGAACTATGGCTACACCTTC.

This clone was seen a few times. The chain has TRBV5-1 and TRBJ2-5; D is ambiguous. Germline V CDR1 and CDR2: SGHRS, YFSETQ. V dropped 4 bases and J dropped 6 bases, with 13 bases sitting between them. This CDR3 has 13 amino acids. The CDR3 spells CASSPGEKKTQYF. CDR3 nucleotide sequence: TGCGCCAGCAGCCCTGGAGAGAAGAAGACCCAGTACTTC.

The CDR3 DNA sequence: TGTGCCAGCAGCTTGGCAGGGGGCAACGCTGAAGCTTTCTTT. Amino acid sequence: CASSLAGGNAEAFF. The V and J genes are TRBV5-5 and TRBJ1-1, with 8 bases lining up with TRBD1. V lost 0 bases and J lost 6; bases outside the gene matches: 4. From germline, CDR1 is SGHKS and CDR2 YYEKEE (reference sequence). This CDR3 has 14 amino acids.

This CDR3 reads CASGAVVNTEAFF. As DNA, the CDR3 is TGTGCCAGTGGTGCGGTTGTGAACACTGAAGCTTTCTTT. This rearrangement joins TRBV19 to TRBJ1-1; no firm D call. Per the germline V gene, CDR1 is LNHDA and CDR2 is SQIVND (reference sequence). V was cut by 8 bases and J by 0 bases, with 10 bases left in between. CDR3 length: 13 residues.

This clone appeared once. J is TRBJ2-5 and V is TRBV18, with a possible D match to TRBD1 (6 bases). CDR1 KGHSH and CDR2 LQKENI come from the germline V gene. Trimming cost V 2 bases and J 1 base, with 8 bases left between them. The CDR3 is 14 amino acids. CDR3 in DNA: TGTGCCAGCTCACCAAGGACAGCCCAAGAGACCCAGTACTTC. Encoded protein: CASSPRTAQETQYF.

V gene TRBV7-2 combines with J gene TRBJ1-2; 9 bases map to TRBD1. The CDR3 has 14 amino acids. The V and J ends lost 5 bases and 4 bases, in that order; junction bases with no gene match: 5. Germline V gene lookup returns CDR1 SGHTA and CDR2 FQGNSA. CDR3 coding DNA: TGTGCCAGCAGCACAGGGGGCGCCCTCTATGGCTACACCTTC. Translated: CASSTGGALYGYTF.